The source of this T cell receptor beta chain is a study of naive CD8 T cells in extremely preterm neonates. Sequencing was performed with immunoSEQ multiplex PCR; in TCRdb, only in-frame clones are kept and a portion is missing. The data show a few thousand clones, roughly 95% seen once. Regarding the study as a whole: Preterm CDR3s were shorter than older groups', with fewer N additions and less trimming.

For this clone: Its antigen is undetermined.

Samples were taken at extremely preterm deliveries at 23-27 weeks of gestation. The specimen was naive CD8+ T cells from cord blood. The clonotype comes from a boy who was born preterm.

Here the CDR3 reads CASSVPPSGASTDTQYF. The CDR3, as DNA: TGTGCCAGCAGCGTACCTCCTAGCGGCGCTAGCACAGATACGCAGTATTTT. This sequence joins TRBV9 and TRBJ2-3, with 7 bases that match TRBD2. CDR3 length equals 17 residues. Germline CDR1 is SGDLS and CDR2 is YYNGEE. V lost 1 base and J lost 0; bases outside the gene matches: 8.